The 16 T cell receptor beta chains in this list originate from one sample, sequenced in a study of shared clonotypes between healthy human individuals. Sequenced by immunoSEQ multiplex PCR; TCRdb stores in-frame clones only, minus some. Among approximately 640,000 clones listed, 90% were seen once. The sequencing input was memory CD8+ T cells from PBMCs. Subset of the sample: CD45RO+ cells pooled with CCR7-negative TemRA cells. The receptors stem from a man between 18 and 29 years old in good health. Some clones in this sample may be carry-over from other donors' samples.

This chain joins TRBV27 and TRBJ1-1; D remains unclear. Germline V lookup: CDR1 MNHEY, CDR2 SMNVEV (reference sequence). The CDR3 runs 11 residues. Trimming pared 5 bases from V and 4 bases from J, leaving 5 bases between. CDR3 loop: CASSAGTEAFF. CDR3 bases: TGTGCCAGCAGTGCGGGCACTGAAGCTTTCTTT.

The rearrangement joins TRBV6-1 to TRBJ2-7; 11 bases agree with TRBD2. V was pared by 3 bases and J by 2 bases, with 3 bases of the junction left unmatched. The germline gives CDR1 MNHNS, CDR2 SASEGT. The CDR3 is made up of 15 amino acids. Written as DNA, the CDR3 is TGTGCCAGCAGTGAGACGGGACTAGCGGCCTACGAGCAGTACTTC. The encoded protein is CASSETGLAAYEQYF.

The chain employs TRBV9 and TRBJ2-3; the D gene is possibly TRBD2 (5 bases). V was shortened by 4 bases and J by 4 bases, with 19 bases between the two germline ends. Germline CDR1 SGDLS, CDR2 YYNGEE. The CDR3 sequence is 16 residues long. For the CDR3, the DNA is TGTGCCAGCAGCCCTCACCTTGAGGGTGCGGCAGATACGCAGTATTTT. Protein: CASSPHLEGAADTQYF.

The CDR3 is CASSLMGLAGEQFF. The DNA for the CDR3 is TGTGCCAGCAGTTTAATGGGACTAGCGGGGGAGCAGTTCTTC. This chain links TRBV27 with TRBJ2-1, with 13 bases aligning to TRBD2. V dropped 2 bases and J dropped 10; count of bases not matched to a gene: 2. This CDR3 comprises 14 residues. Germline CDR1 reads MNHEY; CDR2 reads SMNVEV (reference sequence).

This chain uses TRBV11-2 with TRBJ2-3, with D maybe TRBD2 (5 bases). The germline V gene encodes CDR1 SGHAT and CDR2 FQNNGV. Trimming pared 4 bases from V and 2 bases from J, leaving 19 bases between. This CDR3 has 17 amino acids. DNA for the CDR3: TGTGCCAGCAGCTCGATACCCACTAGTGACACCACAGATACGCAGTATTTT. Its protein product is CASSSIPTSDTTDTQYF.

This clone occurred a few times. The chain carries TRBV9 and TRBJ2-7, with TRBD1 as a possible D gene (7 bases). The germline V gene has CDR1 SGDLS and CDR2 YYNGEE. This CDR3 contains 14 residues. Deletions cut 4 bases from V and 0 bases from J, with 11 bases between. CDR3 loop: CASSQGGGSYEQYF. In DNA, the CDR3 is TGTGCCAGCAGCCAGGGGGGAGGCTCCTACGAGCAGTACTTC.

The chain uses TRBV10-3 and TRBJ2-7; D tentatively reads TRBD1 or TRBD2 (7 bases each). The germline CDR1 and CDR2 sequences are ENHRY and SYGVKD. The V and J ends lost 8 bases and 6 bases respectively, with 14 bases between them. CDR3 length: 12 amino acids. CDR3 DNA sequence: TGTGCCATCCTTGACAGGGAGGGCGAGCAGTACTTC. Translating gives CAILDREGEQYF.

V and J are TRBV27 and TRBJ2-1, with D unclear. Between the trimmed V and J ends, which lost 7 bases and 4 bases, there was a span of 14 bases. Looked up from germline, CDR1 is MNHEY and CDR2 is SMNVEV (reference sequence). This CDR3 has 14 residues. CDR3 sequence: CASKSNYLYNEQFF. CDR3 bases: TGTGCCAGCAAGTCGAACTATCTTTACAATGAGCAGTTCTTC.

CDR3 loop: CASSSGTIAYEQYF. The CDR3, as DNA: TGTGCCAGCAGCTCAGGGACCATCGCCTACGAGCAGTACTTC. The chain carries TRBV5-6 and TRBJ2-7, with D perhaps being TRBD1 or TRBD2 (5 bases each). CDR3 length: 14 residues. V lost 3 bases to trimming and J lost 2 bases, with 12 bases between them. From germline, CDR1 is SGHDT and CDR2 YYEEEE.

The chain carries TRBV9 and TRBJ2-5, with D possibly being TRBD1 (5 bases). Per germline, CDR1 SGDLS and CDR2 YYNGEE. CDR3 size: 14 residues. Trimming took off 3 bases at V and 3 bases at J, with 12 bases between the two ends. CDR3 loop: CASSAYDRKETQYF. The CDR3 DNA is TGTGCCAGCAGCGCCTACGACAGAAAAGAGACCCAGTACTTC.

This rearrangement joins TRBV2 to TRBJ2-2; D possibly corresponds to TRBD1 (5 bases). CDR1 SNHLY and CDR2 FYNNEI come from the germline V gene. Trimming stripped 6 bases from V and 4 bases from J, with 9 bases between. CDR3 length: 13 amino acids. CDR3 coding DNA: TGTGCCAGCAGGCCCAGGGTCACCGGGGAGCTGTTTTTT. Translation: CASRPRVTGELFF.

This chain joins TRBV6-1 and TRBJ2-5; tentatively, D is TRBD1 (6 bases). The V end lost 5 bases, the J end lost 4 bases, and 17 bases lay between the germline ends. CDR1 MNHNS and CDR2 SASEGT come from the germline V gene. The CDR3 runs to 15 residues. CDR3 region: CASSFNRVVGETQYF. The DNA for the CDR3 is TGTGCCAGCAGTTTTAACAGGGTTGTAGGAGAGACCCAGTACTTC.

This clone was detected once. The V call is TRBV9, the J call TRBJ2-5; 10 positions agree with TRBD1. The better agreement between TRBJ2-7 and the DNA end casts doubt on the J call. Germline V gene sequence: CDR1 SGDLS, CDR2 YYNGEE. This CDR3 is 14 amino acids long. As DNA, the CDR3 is TGTGCCAGCAGCGTAGGTGGGACAGGGGCCGAGCAGTACTTC. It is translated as CASSVGGTGAEQYF.

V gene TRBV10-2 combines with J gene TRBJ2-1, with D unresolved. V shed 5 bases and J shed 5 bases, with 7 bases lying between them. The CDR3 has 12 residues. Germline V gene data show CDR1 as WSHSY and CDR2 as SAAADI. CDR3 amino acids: CASSIENNEQFF. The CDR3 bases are TGCGCCAGCAGTATTGAAAACAATGAGCAGTTCTTC.

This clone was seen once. CDR3 region: CASSHYRSFMNTEAFF. DNA for the CDR3: TGTGCCAGCAGCCATTACAGGAGCTTCATGAACACTGAAGCTTTCTTT. V usage is TRBV14 and J usage is TRBJ1-1; tentative D call: TRBD1 (5 bases). Germline V CDR1 and CDR2: SGHDN, FVKESK. Trimming stripped 3 bases from V and 0 bases from J, with 14 bases between. This CDR3 is built from 16 residues.

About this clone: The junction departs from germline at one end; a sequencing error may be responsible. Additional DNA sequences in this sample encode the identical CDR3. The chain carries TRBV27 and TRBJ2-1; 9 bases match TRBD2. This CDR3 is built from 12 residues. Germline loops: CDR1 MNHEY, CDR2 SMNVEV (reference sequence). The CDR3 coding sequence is TGCGCTAGCGGGACATCCTACAATGAGCAGTTCTTC. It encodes CASGTSYNEQFF.